This TCR beta chain was retrieved from a study of T-cell reconstitution after alpha-beta-depleted transplantation in children. The TCRbeta library was prepared with unique molecular identifiers. In TCRdb, the PCR reads were re-called with MiXCR into one record per CDR3 protein. Counted here are 500,000 or so distinct CDR3 sequences, roughly 11% occurring once; the ten biggest clones make up approximately 14%. The CDR3 consists of 19 residues. V gave up 3 bases and J gave up 2 bases; unmatched junction bases: 15. Germline V gene sequence: CDR1 LNHNV, CDR2 YYDKDF (reference sequence). The clonotype comes from a female patient between 2 and 15 years old who had a stem cell transplant for aplastic anemia, so the T cells may come from the graft donor. This sample comprised PBMCs, mostly from graft donor cells, obtained 180 days after TCRalphabeta/CD19-depleted stem cell transplant. The chain uses TRBV15 and TRBJ2-2; the match to TRBD1 covers 7 bases. CDR3 sequence reads: CATSRRVLLQGLNTGELFF. The CDR3 DNA is TGTGCCACCAGCAGGAGGGTTTTATTACAGGGGCTTAACACCGGGGAGCTGTTTTTT.